Listed here are 32 T cell receptor beta chains from one sample, sequenced in a study of blood T cell repertoires in COVID-19. Sequenced by immunoSEQ multiplex PCR; TCRdb stores in-frame clones only, minus some. The sample includes hundreds of thousands of clones, approximately 90% of them seen just once. Sequenced sample: peripheral blood. All receptors derive from a woman between 18 and 29 years old who had recovered from COVID-19.

The V call is TRBV18, the J call TRBJ1-1; no firm D call. The germline CDR1 and CDR2 sequences are KGHSH and LQKENI. The CDR3 is 12 amino acids. V lost 5 bases to trimming and J lost 4 bases, with 8 bases between them. CDR3 in DNA: TGTGCCAGCTCATGGTCGGGCACTGAAGCTTTCTTT. Translating it yields CASSWSGTEAFF.

The rearrangement uses TRBV11-3 and TRBJ2-2; maybe TRBD1 (5 bases). This CDR3 is 15 amino acids long. The germline CDR1 and CDR2 sequences are SGHNT and YENEEA. V dropped 1 base and J dropped 6 bases, with 12 bases sitting between them. The CDR3 reads CASSLVVGASGELFF. The CDR3 nucleotides read TGTGCCAGCAGCTTAGTCGTTGGGGCATCCGGGGAGCTGTTTTTT.

V and J are TRBV2 and TRBJ2-3; a weak D match, TRBD2 (6 bases). Germline values: CDR1 SNHLY, CDR2 FYNNEI. This CDR3 comprises 18 residues. V lost 0 bases and J lost 1, with 17 bases in between. CDR3 amino acids: CASSEAFSGRVGTDTQYF. CDR3 in DNA: TGTGCCAGCAGTGAAGCGTTTAGCGGTAGAGTAGGCACAGATACGCAGTATTTT.

The CDR3 loop is CASSQDSRGSLSGYTF. The CDR3 DNA is TGTGCCAGCAGCCAAGATAGCAGAGGATCTCTTTCCGGCTACACCTTC. This chain uses TRBV14 with TRBJ1-2; the D is unclear. The CDR3 runs 16 residues. Trimming took 0 bases from V and 8 from J, leaving 19 bases between them. Germline assignment: CDR1 SGHDN and CDR2 FVKESK.

The CDR3 spells CASSSRNGGTSTDTQYF. CDR3 nucleotides: TGTGCCAGCAGCTCTAGAAATGGCGGGACTAGCACAGATACGCAGTATTTT. The chain is built from TRBV7-2 and TRBJ2-3; D might be TRBD2 (6 bases). The V end was cut by 4 bases, the J end by 0 bases, with 17 bases between. The germline V gene encodes CDR1 SGHTA and CDR2 FQGNSA. This CDR3 has 17 amino acids.

The chain has TRBV6-5 and TRBJ1-1, with D maybe TRBD1 (6 bases). The V gene lost 2 bases and the J gene lost 8 bases, with 12 bases spanning the gap. Germline lookup yields CDR1 MNHEY and CDR2 SVGAGI. The length of the CDR3 is 13 residues. The CDR3 DNA reads as TGTGCCAGCAGTTACGGCAGGGGCCTAGAAGCTTTCTTT. Translated: CASSYGRGLEAFF.

The V gene is TRBV9, the J gene TRBJ2-1; D gene unclear. CDR3 length: 16 residues. Germline V gene sequence: CDR1 SGDLS, CDR2 YYNGEE. V lost 3 bases, J lost 9 bases, and 22 bases lay in between. In nucleotides, the CDR3 is TGTGCCAGCAGCGACCCTCGAGTAGCTTCGGCCGCTGAGCAGTTCTTC. Its protein product is CASSDPRVASAAEQFF. Complete variable domain (other parts from reference TRBV9 and TRBJ2-1): DSGVTQTPKHLITATGQRVTLRCSPRSGDLSVYWYQQSLDQGLQFLIQYYNGEERAKGNILERFSAQQFPDLHSELNLSSLELGDSALYFCASSDPRVASAAEQFFGPGTRLTVL.

V is TRBV30 and J is TRBJ2-3; no clear D. V lost 0 bases to trimming and J lost 2 bases, with 6 bases between them. The CDR3 is made up of 13 amino acids. CDR1 and CDR2 (germline): GTSNPN, SVGIG (reference sequence). CDR3 residues: CAWSVQNTDTQYF. In DNA form, the CDR3 reads TGTGCCTGGAGTGTACAGAACACAGATACGCAGTATTTT.

This chain connects TRBV28 to TRBJ1-5, with D possibly being TRBD1 (6 bases). Per germline, CDR1 MDHEN and CDR2 SYDVKM. Trimming left V 3 bases short and J 7 bases short, with 16 bases between. The CDR3 consists of 15 residues. The CDR3 is CASSFGRQATQPQHF. Written as DNA, the CDR3 is TGTGCCAGCAGTTTCGGTCGACAGGCCACCCAGCCCCAGCATTTT.

The chain combines TRBV19 with TRBJ1-1; D remains unclear. The germline gives CDR1 LNHDA, CDR2 SQIVND (reference sequence). The CDR3 extends over 14 amino acids. V was pared by 1 base and J by 1 base, with 7 bases between. The CDR3 protein is CASSIGGRNTEAFF. For the CDR3, the DNA is TGTGCCAGTAGTATAGGTGGCAGGAACACTGAAGCTTTCTTT.

V and J are TRBV6-5 and TRBJ1-2; D perhaps matches TRBD1 (5 bases). The germline V and J ends were trimmed by 0 bases and 8 bases, with 16 bases remaining between them. Per germline, CDR1 MNHEY and CDR2 SVGAGI. There are 15 residues in the CDR3. CDR3 in DNA: TGTGCCAGCAGTTACTCGGGCAGGGTGGGCACGGGCTACACCTTC. It specifies CASSYSGRVGTGYTF.

V usage is TRBV11-2 and J usage is TRBJ1-1; maybe TRBD1 (5 bases). Germline CDR1 SGHAT, CDR2 FQNNGV. Trimming left V 4 bases short and J 3 bases short, with 12 bases between. The CDR3 is 14 amino acids. The chain's CDR3 is CASSYRDSYTEAFF. The CDR3 DNA reads TGTGCCAGCAGCTACCGGGACTCATACACTGAAGCTTTCTTT.

This chain links TRBV9 with TRBJ2-1, with D possibly matching TRBD2 (5 bases). V lost 0 bases to trimming and J lost 5 bases, with 12 bases between them. Germline V lookup: CDR1 SGDLS, CDR2 YYNGEE. CDR3 size: 15 residues. The CDR3 is CASSVGPLLDNEQFF. CDR3 coding DNA: TGTGCCAGCAGCGTAGGACCCCTACTAGACAATGAGCAGTTCTTC.

This rearrangement joins TRBV6-2 or TRBV6-3 to TRBJ2-1; 16 nucleotides match TRBD2. Germline V gives CDR1 MNHEY, CDR2 SVGEGT. V dropped 5 bases and J dropped 4; count of bases not matched to a gene: 8. The CDR3 is 18 residues long. The chain's CDR3 is CASSGGLAGGSWYNEQFF. CDR3 DNA: TGTGCCAGCAGTGGGGGACTAGCGGGAGGGAGCTGGTACAATGAGCAGTTCTTC.

This clone has only one observation. The chain joins TRBV11-3 to TRBJ2-1; 7 bases match TRBD2. Germline V CDR1 and CDR2: SGHNT, YENEEA. V shed 5 bases, J shed 10 bases, and the junction held 11 bases outside the gene matches. The CDR3 loop spans 14 amino acids. The CDR3 protein is CASSNLGLRGEQFF. The CDR3 DNA reads as TGTGCCAGCAGCAACTTGGGACTACGAGGCGAGCAGTTCTTC.

This clone turned up a few times. The chain uses TRBV10-2 and TRBJ2-1; 13 bases match TRBD2. Trimming took 10 bases from V and 5 from J; bases not matched to a gene: 5. The germline V gene encodes CDR1 WSHSY and CDR2 SAAADI. This CDR3 has 14 amino acids. For the CDR3, the DNA is TGCGCCACCGGGACTAGCGGGGATAACAATGAGCAGTTCTTC. Its translation: CATGTSGDNNEQFF.

J is TRBJ2-7 and V is TRBV5-1, with TRBD1 as a possible D gene (5 bases). V shed 1 base and J shed 0 bases, with 17 bases lying between them. There are 17 residues in the CDR3. The germline CDR1 and CDR2 sequences are SGHRS and YFSETQ. In nucleotides, the CDR3 is TGCGCCAGCAGCTTGCTTCCACAGGAACTAAGCTCCTACGAGCAGTACGTC. It yields the protein CASSLLPQELSSYEQYV.

The CDR3 loop reads CASSGTSGRALEQYV. The DNA for the CDR3 is TGTGCCAGCAGTGGGACTAGCGGGAGGGCGCTCGAGCAGTACGTC. V usage is TRBV6-2 or TRBV6-3 and J usage is TRBJ2-7, with TRBD2 identical over 16 bases. Per germline, CDR1 MNHEY and CDR2 SVGEGT. The length of the CDR3 is 15 residues. The V gene end was trimmed by 5 bases and the J gene end by 6 bases; junction bases not matched to a gene: 4.

V gene TRBV12-3 or TRBV12-4 combines with J gene TRBJ1-2, with 7 bases identical to TRBD1. J was trimmed by 8 bases and V by 3 bases; bases with no gene match: 3. This CDR3 is built from 12 residues. This CDR3 reads CASSFDREGYTF. CDR3 in DNA: TGTGCCAGCAGTTTCGACAGGGAAGGCTACACCTTC.

This clone was picked up a small number of times. This chain connects TRBV7-9 to TRBJ1-5; D call uncertain. This CDR3 is built from 12 residues. V was trimmed by 1 base and J by 6 bases, leaving 4 bases between them. Germline V lookup: CDR1 SEHNR, CDR2 FQNEAQ (reference sequence). The chain's CDR3 is CASSLVGQPQHF. The CDR3 region has the DNA TGTGCCAGCAGCTTAGTCGGTCAGCCCCAGCATTTT.

The chain has TRBV4-3 and TRBJ2-2; 7 bases map to TRBD1. V lost 5 bases, J lost 4 bases, and 10 bases stayed unmatched. Looked up from germline, CDR1 is LGHNA and CDR2 is YSLEER. The CDR3 is made up of 16 amino acids. CDR3 nucleotide sequence: TGCGCCAGCAGCGCCAGACAGGGTACGGTCACCGGGGAGCTGTTTTTT. It translates to CASSARQGTVTGELFF.

The V call is TRBV7-2, the J call TRBJ2-3, with unresolved D. V shed 3 bases and J shed 5 bases, with 12 bases lying between them. This CDR3 has 14 amino acids. Germline lookup yields CDR1 SGHTA and CDR2 FQGNSA. The CDR3: CASSFTQKEDTQYF. The CDR3 coding sequence is TGTGCCAGCAGCTTCACGCAGAAAGAAGATACGCAGTATTTT.

The CDR3 coding sequence is TGCGCCAGCAGTGAGGGCTCAAGCTCCTACGAGCAGTACGTC. As protein: CASSEGSSSYEQYV. The chain employs TRBV10-2 and TRBJ2-7; no definite D call. This CDR3 has 14 amino acids. V lost 2 bases and J lost 0, with 8 bases in between. The V gene's germline CDR1 is WSHSY and CDR2 SAAADI.

V gene TRBV29-1 combines with J gene TRBJ1-1; D is possibly TRBD1 (6 bases). Deletions cut 1 base from V and 3 bases from J, with 18 bases between. This CDR3 is 16 amino acids long. Germline loops: CDR1 SQVTM, CDR2 ANQGSEA. The CDR3 loop is CSVEGVQGHADTEAFF. DNA of the CDR3: TGCAGCGTTGAAGGGGTACAGGGTCACGCGGACACTGAAGCTTTCTTT.

This chain connects TRBV11-3 to TRBJ1-1; no definite D call. This CDR3 is built from 11 residues. V was clipped by 8 bases and J by 0 bases, with 4 bases between them. Germline values: CDR1 SGHNT, CDR2 YENEEA. The CDR3 nucleotides read TGTGCCAGCGCGCTGAACACTGAAGCTTTCTTT. It translates to CASALNTEAFF.

The chain is built from TRBV24-1 and TRBJ1-5; 7 bases match TRBD1. This CDR3 is 15 amino acids long. The junction had 6 bases not matched to a gene; V was cut back by 4 bases and J by 4 bases. Germline CDR1 KGHDR, CDR2 SFDVKD. CDR3 in DNA: TGTGCCACCAGTGACGTAAAGACAGGGAATCAGCCCCAGCATTTT. Translating gives CATSDVKTGNQPQHF.

This chain joins TRBV19 and TRBJ1-2; D gene ambiguous. Trimming removed 3 bases at V and 4 bases at J, with 15 bases between. The CDR3 consists of 15 residues. Germline V CDR1 and CDR2: LNHDA, SQIVND (reference sequence). CDR3 region: CASSINSPRGYGYTF. The CDR3 DNA is TGTGCCAGTAGTATCAACAGCCCCCGTGGCTATGGCTACACCTTC. The whole variable domain, filled in from reference TRBV19 and TRBJ1-2, reads DGGITQSPKYLFRKEGQNVTLSCEQNLNHDAMYWYRQDPGQGLRLIYYSQIVNDFQKGDIAEGYSVSREKKESFPLTVTSAQKNPTAFYLCASSINSPRGYGYTFGSGTRLTVV.

The V gene is TRBV5-1, the J gene TRBJ1-2; D perhaps matches TRBD1 (5 bases). Trimming cost V 0 bases and J 10 bases, with 13 bases left between them. There are 13 residues in the CDR3. From germline, CDR1 is SGHRS and CDR2 YFSETQ. The CDR3 protein is CASSLVGEDVYTF. Here the CDR3 DNA reads TGCGCCAGCAGCTTGGTAGGGGAAGATGTCTACACCTTC.

V gene TRBV13 combines with J gene TRBJ1-1; tentative D call: TRBD1 (5 bases). Trimming stripped 3 bases from V and 11 bases from J, with 16 bases between. CDR1 PRHDT and CDR2 FYEKMQ come from the germline V gene (reference sequence). The CDR3 is 13 residues long. CDR3 coding DNA: TGTGCCAGCAGCTTTGCAAGGGGTTCAGGGGCTTTCTTT. Translating gives CASSFARGSGAFF.

This chain connects TRBV4-3 to TRBJ2-1; 8 positions match TRBD2. CDR1 is LGHNA and CDR2 is YSLEER in the germline V gene. CDR3 size: 17 residues. The V gene end was trimmed by 0 bases and the J gene end by 7 bases; junction bases not matched to a gene: 11. CDR3 sequence: CASSQEVGGLALNEQFF. CDR3 DNA: TGCGCCAGCAGCCAAGAGGTTGGTGGACTAGCCCTTAATGAGCAGTTCTTC.

J is TRBJ2-6 and V is TRBV7-9; no firm D call. This CDR3 spans 13 amino acids. V shed 7 bases and J shed 6 bases, with 10 bases lying between them. Looked up from germline, CDR1 is SEHNR and CDR2 is FQNEAQ (reference sequence). In DNA form, the CDR3 reads TGTGCCAGCATCACTGCCTCGGCCAACGTCCTGACTTTC. Encoded protein: CASITASANVLTF.

The chain combines TRBV4-1 with TRBJ2-2; maybe TRBD2 (7 bases). V gave up 1 base and J gave up 4 bases, with 13 bases separating them. This CDR3 region has 16 residues. Germline V gene lookup returns CDR1 MGHRA and CDR2 YSYEKL. Written as DNA, the CDR3 is TGCGCCAGCAGCCAAGTGTGGGGGGGCAGCACCGGGGAGCTGTTTTTT. It yields the protein CASSQVWGGSTGELFF.